A single sample gave rise to the 14 T cell receptor beta chains below, sequenced in a study of shared clonotypes between healthy human individuals. The table came from immunoSEQ multiplex PCR; TCRdb's copy has only in-frame clones and leaves some out. The repertoire has over 700,000 clones, 72% of them found once; the top ten carry under 2%. What was sequenced was memory CD4+ T cells sorted from blood. The subset was: CD45RA-negative fraction. These receptor sequences come from a woman in her 30s in good health.

The rearrangement uses TRBV18 and TRBJ1-5; D not certain. Trimming cost V 0 bases and J 7 bases, with 16 bases left between them. The germline V gene has CDR1 KGHSH and CDR2 LQKENI. The CDR3 runs 16 residues. CDR3 residues: CASSPPGGRFGQPQHF. For the CDR3, the DNA is TGTGCCAGCTCACCACCGGGAGGGCGGTTCGGGCAGCCCCAGCATTTT.

This chain uses TRBV7-2 with TRBJ2-5; D is uncertain. There are 15 residues in the CDR3. V was cut by 5 bases and J by 2 bases, with 15 bases left in between. Germline lookup yields CDR1 SGHTA and CDR2 FQGNSA. The CDR3 region is CASSLRDGRQETQYF. The CDR3 nucleotides read TGTGCCAGCAGCCTAAGGGATGGGCGGCAAGAGACCCAGTACTTC. The full variable domain, rest sourced from reference TRBV7-2 and TRBJ2-5, is GAGVSQSPSNKVTEKGKDVELRCDPISGHTALYWYRQSLGQGLEFLIYFQGNSAPDKSGLPSDRFSAERTGGSVSTLTIQRTQQEDSAVYLCASSLRDGRQETQYFGPGTRLLVL.

This clone was seen more than once but under ten times. The rearrangement uses TRBV27 and TRBJ2-5; TRBD2 matches at 9 bases. This CDR3 comprises 14 residues. Trimming took 3 bases from V and 9 from J; bases not matched to a gene: 8. The germline gives CDR1 MNHEY, CDR2 SMNVEV (reference sequence). The CDR3 is CASSFTGTSQAQYF. CDR3 nucleotide sequence: TGTGCCAGCAGTTTTACCGGGACTAGCCAGGCCCAGTACTTC.

The chain has TRBV6-1 and TRBJ2-7; 9 bases are a match to TRBD1. V gave up 8 bases and J gave up 5 bases; unmatched junction bases: 13. The CDR3 is 15 amino acids. CDR1 is MNHNS, CDR2 SASEGT, per germline. CDR3 nucleotide sequence: TGTGCCAGCGCCCTGAGACAGGGGGGTTCGGACGAGCAGTACTTC. This gives the protein CASALRQGGSDEQYF.

The CDR3 sequence: CSVGLAVYNEQFF. In DNA, the CDR3 is TGCAGCGTTGGACTAGCGGTTTACAATGAGCAGTTCTTC. The chain couples TRBV29-1 to TRBJ2-1; 9 bases fit TRBD2. The junction had 2 bases not matched to a gene; V was cut back by 4 bases and J by 4 bases. Germline CDR1 is SQVTM and CDR2 is ANQGSEA. The CDR3 contains 13 residues.

This clone was counted once. V gene TRBV5-6 combines with J gene TRBJ2-4; 8 bases fit TRBD1. With 1 base clipped from V and 7 bases from J, the junction kept 7 bases outside the gene matches. Germline V CDR1 and CDR2: SGHDT, YYEEEE. This CDR3 is built from 15 residues. CDR3 protein: CASSLRQGALNIQYF. In nucleotides, the CDR3 is TGTGCCAGCAGCTTGCGGCAGGGGGCTTTGAACATTCAGTACTTC. Complete variable domain (other parts from reference TRBV5-6 and TRBJ2-4): DAGVTQSPTHLIKTRGQQVTLRCSPKSGHDTVSWYQQALGQGPQFIFQYYEEEERQRGNFPDRFSGHQFPNYSSELNVNALLLGDSALYLCASSLRQGALNIQYFGAGTRLSVL.

The chain has TRBV30 and TRBJ2-7; TRBD1 matches 9 bases. CDR1 is GTSNPN, CDR2 SVGIG, per germline (reference sequence). The CDR3 contains 17 residues. Trimming removed 2 bases from V and 2 bases from J; junction bases left unmatched: 13. The CDR3 nucleotides read TGTGCCTGGAGTTTCCTGGATTGGACAGGGGAAACCTACGAGCAGTACTTC. Translating gives CAWSFLDWTGETYEQYF. The complete variable domain, with remaining parts taken from reference TRBV30 and TRBJ2-7, reads SQTIHQWPATLVQPVGSPLSLECTVEGTSNPNLYWYRQAAGRGLQLLFYSVGIGQISSEVPQNLSASRPQDRQFILSSKKLLLSDSGFYLCAWSFLDWTGETYEQYFGPGTRLTVT.

The V call is TRBV30, the J call TRBJ2-2; 11 bases are shared with TRBD2. Germline CDR1 reads GTSNPN; CDR2 reads SVGIG (reference sequence). V trimming: 2 bases; J trimming: 6 bases; junction bases outside the gene matches: 2. This CDR3 spans 14 amino acids. The CDR3 protein is CAWSRLAGSGELFF. CDR3 DNA sequence: TGTGCCTGGAGTCGACTAGCGGGATCCGGGGAGCTGTTTTTT.

The CDR3 loop is CASSGVGGDTQYF. The CDR3 region has the DNA TGTGCCAGCAGTGGAGTTGGAGGAGATACGCAGTATTTT. This chain joins TRBV6-6 and TRBJ2-3, with D possibly being TRBD2 (5 bases). The length of the CDR3 is 13 residues. CDR1 and CDR2 from the germline V gene are MNHNY and SVGAGI (reference sequence). V lost 5 bases, J lost 5 bases, and 11 bases lay in between.

This clone was found a few times. V usage is TRBV5-4 and J usage is TRBJ2-7; a weak D match, TRBD2 (6 bases). V was pared by 4 bases and J by 2 bases, with 16 bases between. Germline V gives CDR1 SGHNT, CDR2 YYREEE (reference sequence). The CDR3 contains 15 residues. CDR3 DNA sequence: TGTGCCAGCAGCATAGGGGACCCGGGAGCCTACGAGCAGTACTTC. Translating it yields CASSIGDPGAYEQYF.

Remarks on this clone: An end of the junction differs from the germline gene, which may be a read error. V gene TRBV29-1 combines with J gene TRBJ2-3; D may be TRBD1 or TRBD2 (5 bases each). This CDR3 comprises 13 residues. Germline CDR1 and CDR2: SQVTM and ANQGSEA. This CDR3 reads CSVQEGLTDTQYF. For the CDR3, the DNA is TGCAGCGTTCAAGAGGGGCTCACAGATACGCAGTATTTT.

The V call is TRBV10-3, the J call TRBJ2-5; the D is unclear. The CDR3 consists of 12 residues. Germline V gene data show CDR1 as ENHRY and CDR2 as SYGVKD. Between the trimmed V and J ends, which lost 5 bases and 1 base, there was a span of 5 bases. CDR3 in amino acids: CAISSVQETQYF. CDR3 nucleotide sequence: TGTGCCATCAGTTCTGTCCAAGAGACCCAGTACTTC.

The chain couples TRBV13 to TRBJ2-3; perhaps TRBD1 as D (5 bases). Germline V gene lookup returns CDR1 PRHDT and CDR2 FYEKMQ (reference sequence). Trimming pared 4 bases from V and 2 bases from J, leaving 19 bases between. The CDR3 length is 17 residues. CDR3 amino acids: CASSWWGLGAITDTQYF. The CDR3 nucleotides are TGTGCCAGCAGCTGGTGGGGTCTTGGGGCGATCACAGATACGCAGTATTTT.

The chain combines TRBV6-5 with TRBJ2-1, with 10 bases that match TRBD1. Germline V gene lookup returns CDR1 MNHEY and CDR2 SVGAGI. After removal of 0 bases from V and 6 bases from J, the junction contained 5 bases not matched to a gene. The CDR3 is made up of 16 amino acids. Here the CDR3 reads CASSYSTGGESNEQFF. The CDR3 DNA follows: TGTGCCAGCAGTTACTCGACAGGGGGCGAAAGCAATGAGCAGTTCTTC.